These T cell receptor beta chains were read from a single sample in a study of blood T cell repertoires in COVID-19. Clones were read by immunoSEQ multiplex PCR, and TCRdb kept only the in-frame ones, dropping some. Among about 330,000 clones, 92% were seen once, and the ten largest hold 15% to 20%. Sequencing was done on a sample of PBMCs or T cells enriched from blood (not recorded which). The receptor set was obtained from a woman in her twenties or thirties who had recovered from COVID-19. Both conserved end residues are part of each CDR3. The D gene is left open where the match is weak. Clone size is not always given. Where it is, it says once, few, many or a class for expanded clones.

CDR3 protein,CDR3 DNA,V gene,clone size,J gene,D gene
CASSQGLVAYNEQFF,TGTGCCAGCAGCCAAGGGCTAGTAGCCTACAATGAGCAGTTCTTC,TRBV3-1/TRBV3-2,NA,TRBJ2-1,NA
CASSQDGDRVGEKLFF,TGCGCCAGCAGCCAAGATGGCGACAGGGTCGGTGAAAAACTGTTTTTT,TRBV4-1,NA,TRBJ1-4,TRBD1
CSVGGTEYEQYF,TGCAGCGTTGGCGGGACAGAGTACGAGCAGTACTTC,TRBV29-1,NA,TRBJ2-7,NA
CASSLGTSGSSYNEQFF,TGTGCCAGCAGCCTCGGGACTAGCGGAAGCTCCTACAATGAGCAGTTCTTC,TRBV5-4,NA,TRBJ2-1,TRBD2
CASTPDSNINYGYTF,TGTGCCAGCACCCCGGACAGCAATATCAACTATGGCTACACCTTC,TRBV7-8,NA,TRBJ1-2,NA
CASSPAEIRVSYEQYF,TGTGCCAGCTCACCCGCAGAGATCAGGGTCTCCTACGAGCAGTACTTC,TRBV18,NA,TRBJ2-7,NA
CASSLNRGESFYNEQFF,TGCGCCAGCAGCTTAAACAGGGGTGAAAGTTTCTACAATGAGCAGTTCTTC,TRBV4-3,NA,TRBJ2-1,TRBD1
CASSLGQGAINEQFF,TGTGCCAGCAGCTTAGGACAGGGAGCCATCAATGAGCAGTTCTTC,TRBV11-2,once,TRBJ2-1,TRBD1
CASRRDSGYTF,TGTGCCAGCAGACGGGACTCAGGCTACACCTTC,TRBV12-3/TRBV12-4,NA,TRBJ1-2,NA
CASRGQANTGELFF,TGTGCCAGCCGTGGACAGGCGAACACCGGGGAGCTGTTTTTT,TRBV28,NA,TRBJ2-2,TRBD1
CASSPSSGSGNTIYF,TGTGCCAGCTCACCCAGTTCAGGATCTGGAAACACCATATATTTT,TRBV18,NA,TRBJ1-3,NA
CASSYLTDTNYGYTF,TGTGCCAGCAGTTACCTGACAGACACTAACTATGGCTACACCTTC,TRBV6-5,once,TRBJ1-2,NA
CASSLGAGFGNTEAFF,TGTGCCAGCAGTTTAGGGGCAGGGTTCGGGAACACTGAAGCTTTCTTT,TRBV27,NA,TRBJ1-1,NA
CASSIAPGYNSPLHF,TGTGCCAGTAGTATAGCCCCGGGATATAATTCACCCCTCCACTTT,TRBV19,NA,TRBJ1-6,NA
CASGLGFGQRGGPNEQFF,TGTGCTAGTGGTTTGGGTTTCGGTCAGCGGGGGGGGCCCAATGAGCAGTTCTTC,TRBV12-5,NA,TRBJ2-1,TRBD2
CASSLMDVTGGYTF,TGTGCCAGCAGCCTGATGGACGTAACGGGAGGCTACACCTTC,TRBV7-9,NA,TRBJ1-2,NA
CASSVLAGARNTQYF,TGTGCCAGCAGCGTGCTAGCGGGAGCGCGAAATACGCAGTATTTT,TRBV9,NA,TRBJ2-3,TRBD2
CATSDFRYGGTIYF,TGTGCCACCAGTGATTTCAGGTACGGGGGCACCATATATTTT,TRBV24-1,NA,TRBJ1-3,NA
CASSRETGDFTEAFF,TGCGCCAGCAGCCGCGAAACAGGGGACTTCACTGAAGCTTTCTTT,TRBV4-1,NA,TRBJ1-1,TRBD1
CASSNRINSPLHF,TGTGCCAGTAGCAACAGGATAAATTCACCCCTCCACTTT,TRBV19,NA,TRBJ1-6,NA
CASSYSILSGGSEQYF,TGTGCCAGCAGTTACTCGATTCTCTCAGGGGGCTCGGAGCAGTACTTC,TRBV6-5,NA,TRBJ2-7,TRBD1
CASRDRGYEQYF,TGTGCCAGCAGGGACAGGGGTTACGAGCAGTACTTC,TRBV2,once,TRBJ2-7,TRBD1
CASSTTGDYGYTF,TGTGCCAGCAGCACCACAGGGGACTATGGCTACACCTTC,TRBV7-2,NA,TRBJ1-2,TRBD1
CASLDRGPNSPLHF,TGTGCCAGCCTCGACAGGGGCCCAAATTCACCCCTCCACTTT,TRBV19,NA,TRBJ1-6,TRBD1
CASSLDDRGAQYF,TGTGCCAGCAGCTTGGACGACAGGGGAGCGCAGTATTTT,TRBV7-8,NA,TRBJ2-3,TRBD1
CSASLYRNTEAFF,TGCAGTGCTAGTCTTTACAGGAACACTGAAGCTTTCTTT,TRBV20-1,NA,TRBJ1-1,NA
CASSRSSGGQETQYF,TGTGCCAGCAGCCGTTCTAGCGGGGGTCAAGAGACCCAGTACTTC,TRBV14,NA,TRBJ2-5,TRBD2
CASSTPGLAETQYF,TGCGCCAGCAGCACCCCCGGGCTAGCAGAGACCCAGTACTTC,TRBV5-1,NA,TRBJ2-5,NA
CASSPQQGAGNSPLHF,TGTGCCAGCAGCCCCCAGCAGGGGGCGGGTAATTCACCCCTCCACTTT,TRBV14,few,TRBJ1-6,TRBD1
CASSQVDTFNSPLHF,TGTGCCAGCAGCCAAGTCGACACTTTTAATTCACCCCTCCACTTT,TRBV4-2,NA,TRBJ1-6,NA
CASSLVNRGYEQYF,TGTGCCAGCAGTTTGGTTAACAGGGGCTACGAGCAGTACTTC,TRBV28,NA,TRBJ2-7,TRBD1
CASSMCRDLVPPNSGNTIYF,TGTGCCAGCAGCATGTGCAGGGATCTAGTCCCACCAAACTCTGGAAACACCATATATTTT,TRBV12-1,few,TRBJ1-3,NA
CASSQGPGQGNEKLFF,TGCGCCAGCAGCCAAGGACCGGGACAGGGGAACGAAAAACTGTTTTTT,TRBV4-3,NA,TRBJ1-4,TRBD1
CASSLQDTQYF,TGTGCCAGCAGCCTTCAGGATACGCAGTATTTT,TRBV7-2,NA,TRBJ2-3,NA
CASRPSGGGEAFF,TGTGCCAGCAGGCCTTCGGGAGGGGGCGAAGCTTTCTTT,TRBV6-4,NA,TRBJ1-1,TRBD1
CASSQDPRVGTGADTQYF,TGCGCCAGCAGCCAAGATCCACGGGTTGGGACAGGGGCAGATACGCAGTATTTT,TRBV4-1,NA,TRBJ2-3,TRBD1
CASKPGQGTDTQYF,TGTGCCAGCAAACCGGGACAGGGAACAGATACGCAGTATTTT,TRBV15,once,TRBJ2-3,TRBD1
CASVEFGNNSPLHF,TGTGCCAGCGTCGAGTTCGGGAATAATTCACCCCTCCACTTT,TRBV2,NA,TRBJ1-6,NA
CASSPGQYGYTF,TGCGCCAGCAGCCCGGGACAGTATGGCTACACCTTC,TRBV5-1,once,TRBJ1-2,TRBD1
CASSERLAGSREQYF,TGTGCCAGCAGCGAGAGACTAGCGGGATCACGGGAGCAGTACTTC,TRBV2,NA,TRBJ2-7,TRBD2
CASIGLAGEQYF,TGTGCCAGCATTGGACTAGCCGGCGAGCAGTACTTC,TRBV28,NA,TRBJ2-7,TRBD2
CASRYGGLHEQFF,TGTGCCAGCAGATACGGTGGGCTTCATGAGCAGTTCTTC,TRBV12-3/TRBV12-4,NA,TRBJ2-1,NA
CASSQDFPGQGTFIYNEQFF,TGTGCCAGCAGCCAAGACTTTCCGGGACAGGGAACCTTTATCTACAATGAGCAGTTCTTC,TRBV3-1/TRBV3-2,NA,TRBJ2-1,TRBD1
CASRPTGYDEQFF,TGTGCCAGCAGGCCTACAGGGTACGATGAGCAGTTCTTC,TRBV9,NA,TRBJ2-1,NA
CASSKRGASSYNEQFF,TGTGCCAGCAGCAAGCGGGGGGCGAGCTCCTACAATGAGCAGTTCTTC,TRBV7-6,NA,TRBJ2-1,TRBD2
CASSLRVRGTGELFF,TGCGCCAGTTCCCTGAGGGTCCGCGGGACCGGGGAGCTGTTTTTT,TRBV4-3,NA,TRBJ2-2,NA
CASRLRLAGDYEQYF,TGCGCCAGCAGACTCCGACTAGCGGGGGACTACGAGCAGTACTTC,TRBV4-1,NA,TRBJ2-7,TRBD2
CASSLGDRSNSPLHF,TGTGCCAGCAGCTTAGGGGACAGAAGCAATTCACCCCTCCACTTT,TRBV7-2,NA,TRBJ1-6,TRBD1
CASSLDFWGVNTEAFF,TGTGCCAGCAGCTTGGATTTTTGGGGGGTGAACACTGAAGCTTTCTTT,TRBV5-5,once,TRBJ1-1,NA
CASSEAVLAGYEQYF,TGTGCCAGCAGTGAAGCTGTGCTAGCGGGGTACGAGCAGTACTTC,TRBV2,NA,TRBJ2-7,TRBD2
CASSPSREREQYF,TGTGCCAGCTCACCATCCCGCGAACGGGAGCAGTACTTC,TRBV18,NA,TRBJ2-7,NA
CASSRTGTSTDTQYF,TGCGCCAGCAGTCGAACCGGGACTAGCACAGATACGCAGTATTTT,TRBV5-1,few,TRBJ2-3,NA
CASSIRQGQPQHF,TGTGCCAGTAGTATACGGCAGGGTCAGCCCCAGCATTTT,TRBV19,once,TRBJ1-5,NA
CASSHRPGGRSYEQYF,TGTGCCAGCAGCCATCGTCCGGGGGGCCGCTCCTACGAGCAGTACTTC,TRBV3-1/TRBV3-2,NA,TRBJ2-7,NA